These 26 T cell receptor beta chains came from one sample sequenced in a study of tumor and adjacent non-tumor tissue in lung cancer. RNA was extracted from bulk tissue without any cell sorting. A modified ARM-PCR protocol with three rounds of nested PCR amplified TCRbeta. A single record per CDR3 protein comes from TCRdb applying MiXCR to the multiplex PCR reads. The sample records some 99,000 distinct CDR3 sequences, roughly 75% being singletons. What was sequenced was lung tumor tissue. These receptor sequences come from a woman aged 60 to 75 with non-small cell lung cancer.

The CDR3 protein is CASRLGEPYTDTQYF. The CDR3 DNA sequence: TGTGCCAGCAGACTAGGAGAGCCTTACACAGATACGCAGTATTTT. The V call is TRBV9, the J call TRBJ2-3; perhaps TRBD2 as D (5 bases). CDR3 length: 15 residues. V lost 5 bases and J lost 2, with 15 bases in between. Germline V gene sequence: CDR1 SGDLS, CDR2 YYNGEE. Looking up the rest from reference TRBV9 and TRBJ2-3 gives the full variable domain: DSGVTQTPKHLITATGQRVTLRCSPRSGDLSVYWYQQSLDQGLQFLIQYYNGEERAKGNILERFSAQQFPDLHSELNLSSLELGDSALYFCASRLGEPYTDTQYFGPGTRLTVL.

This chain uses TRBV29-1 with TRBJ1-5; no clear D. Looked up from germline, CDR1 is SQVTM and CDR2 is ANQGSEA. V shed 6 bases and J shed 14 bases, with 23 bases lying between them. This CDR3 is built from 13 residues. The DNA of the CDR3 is TGCAGCGTCAAACAAGATGGCAATCAGTCCAAGCATTTT. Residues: CSVKQDGNQSKHF. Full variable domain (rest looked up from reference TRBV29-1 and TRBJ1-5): SAVISQKPSRDICQRGTSLTIQCQVDSQVTMMFWYRQQPGQSLTLIATANQGSEATYESGFVIDKFPISRPNLTFSTLTVSNMSPEDSSIYLCSVKQDGNQSKHFGDGTRLSIL.

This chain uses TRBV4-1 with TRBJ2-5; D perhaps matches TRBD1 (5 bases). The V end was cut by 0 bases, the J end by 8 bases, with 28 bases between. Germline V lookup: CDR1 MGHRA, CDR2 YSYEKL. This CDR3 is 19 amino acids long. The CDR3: CASSQEGRKDIVGRETQYF. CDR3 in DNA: TGCGCCAGCAGCCAAGAAGGCAGGAAGGATATCGTGGGGCGTGAAACCCAGTACTTC.

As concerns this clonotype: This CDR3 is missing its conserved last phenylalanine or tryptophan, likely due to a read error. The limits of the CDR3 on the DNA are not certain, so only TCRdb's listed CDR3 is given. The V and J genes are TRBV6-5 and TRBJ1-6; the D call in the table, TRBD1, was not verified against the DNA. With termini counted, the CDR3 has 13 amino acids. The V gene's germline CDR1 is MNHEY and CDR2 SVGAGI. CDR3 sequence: CASGYRRDRGFII.

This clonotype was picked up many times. The CDR3 DNA follows: TGCGCCAGCAGCCAAGAGGCTCAGACAGGGGCAAACACAGATACGCAGTATTTT. It codes for CASSQEAQTGANTDTQYF. The rearrangement uses TRBV4-3 and TRBJ2-3; 8 positions agree with TRBD1. The J segment lost 2 bases and the V segment lost 0 bases, leaving 10 bases of the junction unmatched. The CDR3 length is 18 residues. Germline values: CDR1 LGHNA, CDR2 YSLEER.

CDR3: CASSTGVDGYTF. In DNA form, the CDR3 reads TGTGCCAGCAGTACGGGTGTCGATGGCTACACCTTC. The V call is TRBV7-9, the J call TRBJ1-2; D is undetermined. Germline V gene lookup returns CDR1 SEHNR and CDR2 FQNEAQ (reference sequence). Trimming took off 6 bases at V and 6 bases at J, with 11 bases between the two ends. The CDR3 has 12 amino acids. The full variable domain, rest sourced from reference TRBV7-9 and TRBJ1-2, is DTGVSQNPRHKITKRGQNVTFRCDPISEHNRLYWYRQTLGQGPEFLTYFQNEAQLEKSRLLSDRFSAERPKGSFSTLEIQRTEQGDSAMYLCASSTGVDGYTFGSGTRLTVV.

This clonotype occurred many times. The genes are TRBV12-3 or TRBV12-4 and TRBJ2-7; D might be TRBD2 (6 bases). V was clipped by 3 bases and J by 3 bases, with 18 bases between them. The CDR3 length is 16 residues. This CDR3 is CASSFGGVEVYYEQYF. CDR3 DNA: TGTGCCAGCAGTTTTGGAGGGGTAGAGGTTTACTACGAGCAGTACTTC.

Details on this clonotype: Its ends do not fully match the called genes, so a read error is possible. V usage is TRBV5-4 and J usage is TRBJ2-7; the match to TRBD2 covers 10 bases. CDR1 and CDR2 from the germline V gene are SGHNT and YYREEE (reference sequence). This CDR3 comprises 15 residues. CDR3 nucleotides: TGTGCCAGCAGCGCTCCGGGACTAGCGCTAGACGAACAGCACTTC. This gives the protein CASSAPGLALDEQHF.

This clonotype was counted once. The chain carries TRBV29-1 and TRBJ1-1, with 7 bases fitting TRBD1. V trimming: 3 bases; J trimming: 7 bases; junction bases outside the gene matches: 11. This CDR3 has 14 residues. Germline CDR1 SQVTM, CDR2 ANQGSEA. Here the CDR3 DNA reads TGCAGCGTTGATGCCCATGGGACAGAGTTTGAAGCTTTCTTT. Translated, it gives CSVDAHGTEFEAFF. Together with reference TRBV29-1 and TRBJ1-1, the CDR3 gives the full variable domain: SAVISQKPSRDICQRGTSLTIQCQVDSQVTMMFWYRQQPGQSLTLIATANQGSEATYESGFVIDKFPISRPNLTFSTLTVSNMSPEDSSIYLCSVDAHGTEFEAFFGQGTRLTVV.

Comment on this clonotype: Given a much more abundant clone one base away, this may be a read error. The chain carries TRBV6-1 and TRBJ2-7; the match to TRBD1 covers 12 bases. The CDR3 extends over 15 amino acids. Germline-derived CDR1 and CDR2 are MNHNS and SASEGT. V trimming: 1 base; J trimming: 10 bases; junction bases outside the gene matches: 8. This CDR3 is CASSEGDRGHVDQYF. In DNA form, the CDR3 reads TGTGCCAGCAGTGAAGGGGACAGGGGGCACGTCGATCAGTACTTC.

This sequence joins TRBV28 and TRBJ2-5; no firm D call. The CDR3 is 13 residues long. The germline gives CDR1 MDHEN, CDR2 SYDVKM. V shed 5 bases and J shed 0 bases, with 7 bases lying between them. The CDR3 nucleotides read TGTGCCAGCAGTCTTGCGTACCAAGAGACCCAGTACTTC. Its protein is CASSLAYQETQYF.

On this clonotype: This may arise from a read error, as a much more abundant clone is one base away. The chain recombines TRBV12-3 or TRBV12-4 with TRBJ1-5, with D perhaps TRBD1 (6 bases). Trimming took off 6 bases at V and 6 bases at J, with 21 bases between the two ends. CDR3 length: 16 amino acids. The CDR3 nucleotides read TGTGCCAGCAGCCCCACGACCGGGACAAACAGTCAGCCCCAGCATTTT. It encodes CASSPTTGTNSQPQHF.

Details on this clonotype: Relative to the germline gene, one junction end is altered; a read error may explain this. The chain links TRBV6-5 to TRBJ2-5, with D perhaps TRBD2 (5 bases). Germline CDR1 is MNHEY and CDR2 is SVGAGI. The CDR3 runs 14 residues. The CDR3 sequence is CASSAQGEGETQYF. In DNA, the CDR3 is TGTGCCAGCAGTGCCCAAGGAGAGGGAGAGACCCAGTATTTC.

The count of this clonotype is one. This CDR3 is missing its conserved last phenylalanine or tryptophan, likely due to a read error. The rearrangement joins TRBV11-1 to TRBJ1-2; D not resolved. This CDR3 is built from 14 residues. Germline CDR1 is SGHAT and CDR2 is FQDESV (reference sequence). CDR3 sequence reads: CASSSHGPLYDYTL. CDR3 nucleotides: TGTGCCAGCAGCTCACATGGCCCGCTCTATGACTACACCTTA.

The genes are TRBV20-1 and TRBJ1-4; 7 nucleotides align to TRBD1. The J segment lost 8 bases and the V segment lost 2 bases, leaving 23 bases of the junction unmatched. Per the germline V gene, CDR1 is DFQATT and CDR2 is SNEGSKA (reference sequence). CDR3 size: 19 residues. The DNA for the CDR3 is TGCAGTGCTAGATTTGGGGAGCCAGGGGGGGGCGCAACTATAGAAAAACTGTTTTTT. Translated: CSARFGEPGGGATIEKLFF.

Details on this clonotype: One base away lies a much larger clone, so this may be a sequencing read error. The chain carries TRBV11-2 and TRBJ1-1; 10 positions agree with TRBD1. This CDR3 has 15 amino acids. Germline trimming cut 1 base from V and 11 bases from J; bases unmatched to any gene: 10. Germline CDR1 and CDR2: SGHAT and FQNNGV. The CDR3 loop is CASSLGMGPGQGAFF. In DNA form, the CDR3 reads TGTGCCAGCAGCTTAGGCATGGGGCCGGGACAGGGGGCTTTCTTT.

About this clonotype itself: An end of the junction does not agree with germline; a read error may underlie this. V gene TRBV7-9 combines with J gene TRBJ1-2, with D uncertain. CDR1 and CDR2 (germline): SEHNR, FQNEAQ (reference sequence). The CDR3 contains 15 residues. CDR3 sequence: CVSSFSTRDNYGYTF. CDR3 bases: TGTGTCAGCAGCTTCTCGACGAGGGATAATTATGGCTACACCTTC. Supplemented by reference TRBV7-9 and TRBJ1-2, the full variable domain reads DTGVSQNPRHKITKRGQNVTFRCDPISEHNRLYWYRQTLGQGPEFLTYFQNEAQLEKSRLLSDRFSAERPKGSFSTLEIQRTEQGDSAMYLCVSSFSTRDNYGYTFGSGTRLTVV.

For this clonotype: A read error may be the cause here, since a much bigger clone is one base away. The CDR3 sequence: CSAPGLAGSTDMQYF. CDR3 coding DNA: TGCAGTGCCCCAGGACTAGCGGGGAGCACAGATATGCAGTATTTT. This rearrangement joins TRBV20-1 to TRBJ2-3; 12 bases are a match to TRBD2. Germline V lookup: CDR1 DFQATT, CDR2 SNEGSKA (reference sequence). The CDR3 has 15 residues.

The CDR3 here is CASSPRTHFGGGELFF. In nucleotides, the CDR3 is TGTGCCAGCAGCCCCAGGACTCACTTCGGAGGCGGGGAGCTGTTTTTT. V is TRBV7-2 and J is TRBJ2-2; D might be TRBD2 (5 bases). Germline V gene lookup returns CDR1 SGHTA and CDR2 FQGNSA. CDR3 length equals 16 residues. V lost 5 bases, J lost 7 bases, and 20 bases lay in between.

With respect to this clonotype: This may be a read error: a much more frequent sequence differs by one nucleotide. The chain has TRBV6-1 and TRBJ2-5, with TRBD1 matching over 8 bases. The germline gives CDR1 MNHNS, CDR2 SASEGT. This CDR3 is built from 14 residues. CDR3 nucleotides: TGTGCCAGCAGTGAAAGGCAGGGGGCCTGGACCCATTACTTC. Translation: CASSERQGAWTHYF.

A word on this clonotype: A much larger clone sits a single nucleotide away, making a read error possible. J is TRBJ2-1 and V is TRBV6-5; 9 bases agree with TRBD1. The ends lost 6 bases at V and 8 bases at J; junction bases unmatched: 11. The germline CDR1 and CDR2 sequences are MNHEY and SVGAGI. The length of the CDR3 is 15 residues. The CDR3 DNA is TGTGCCAGCAGCACGGGGACAGGGAAAAGTTATGAGCAGTTCTTC. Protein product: CASSTGTGKSYEQFF.

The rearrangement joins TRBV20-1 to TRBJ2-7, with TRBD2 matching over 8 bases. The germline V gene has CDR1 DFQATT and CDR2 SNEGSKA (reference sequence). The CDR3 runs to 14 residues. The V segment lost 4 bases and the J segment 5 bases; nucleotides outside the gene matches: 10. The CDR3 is CSAIVGRVIHEQYV. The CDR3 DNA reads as TGCAGTGCTATAGTCGGGAGGGTTATCCACGAGCAGTACGTC.

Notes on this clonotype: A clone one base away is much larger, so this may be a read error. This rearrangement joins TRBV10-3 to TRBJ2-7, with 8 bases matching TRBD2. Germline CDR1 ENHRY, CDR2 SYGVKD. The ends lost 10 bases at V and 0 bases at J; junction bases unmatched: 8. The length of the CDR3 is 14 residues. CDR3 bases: TGTGCCACATCTAGCGGGCGCAGCTCCTACGAGCAGTACTTC. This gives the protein CATSSGRSSYEQYF.

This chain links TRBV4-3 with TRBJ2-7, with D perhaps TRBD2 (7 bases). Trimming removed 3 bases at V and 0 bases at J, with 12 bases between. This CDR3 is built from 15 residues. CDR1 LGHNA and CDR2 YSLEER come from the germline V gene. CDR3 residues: CASSQVRGGSYEQYF. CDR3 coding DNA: TGCGCCAGCAGCCAGGTGAGGGGGGGCTCCTACGAGCAGTACTTC.

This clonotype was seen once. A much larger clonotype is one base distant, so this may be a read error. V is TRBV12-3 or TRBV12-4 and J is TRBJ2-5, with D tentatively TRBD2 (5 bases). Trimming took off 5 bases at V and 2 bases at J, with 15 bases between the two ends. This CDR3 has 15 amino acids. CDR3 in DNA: TGTGCCAGCAGTGACCTTAGCAGGAGGCAAGAGACCCAGTACTTC. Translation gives CASSDLSRRQETQYF.

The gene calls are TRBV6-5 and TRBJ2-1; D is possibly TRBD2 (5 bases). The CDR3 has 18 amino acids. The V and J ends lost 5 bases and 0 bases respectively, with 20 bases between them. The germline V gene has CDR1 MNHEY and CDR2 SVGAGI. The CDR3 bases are TGTGCCAGCAGTAGCACGCTCTCCGGAGGTATCTCCTACAATGAGCAGTTCTTC. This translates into CASSSTLSGGISYNEQFF.